This paragraph covers one T cell receptor beta chain sequence. Its antigen has not been determined. Base qualities are not provided; no much larger clone lies one nucleotide away. By immunohistochemistry, the tumors of all patients showed robust positive staining for Merkel cell polyomavirus Large T antigen. The study included 12 to 13 Merkel cell carcinoma patients who had robust KLL-tetramer+ populations, above 0.04% of CD8+ T cells, in blood and/or cultured TIL. Every patient was Caucasian, and patient ages had a median of roughly 65 years and ranged from roughly 45 to 77 years. Lymph node tumors were analyzed for patients with unknown primaries presenting with nodal disease, or where primary tissue was insufficient. The receptor library was made with the immunoSEQ multiplex PCR assay. Genomic DNA extraction, TRB sequencing and normalization were carried out by Adaptive Biotechnologies (Seattle, WA). As for how the authors treated the data: Clonality was computed as one minus Shannon entropy of productive TRB sequences normalized by log2 of unique productive sequences. KLL-specific clonotypes in tumors were identified by matching TCRbeta CDR3 amino acid sequences with those from each patient's tetramer-sorted sample. Sourced from immuneACCESS, this table was stored by TCRdb with only in-frame sequences that have V and J called. A share of the clones is absent; for the studies checked, an unresolved V gene accounts for under half, and the remainder has no known explanation. V, J and clone size derive from that table, while D and trimming were established from the DNA sequence. Here the sample has about 25,000 clones; nearly 90% occur a single time. The top ten constitute approximately 3% of the sample.

This entry belongs to a study of tumor-infiltrating T cells and Merkel cell polyomavirus (dated 2017 in TCRdb). About the study as a whole: In Merkel cell carcinoma patients, the study examined CD8+ T cells specific for the Merkel cell polyomavirus KLL epitope. Patients came in at different disease stages and had a median follow-up of roughly 2.5 years, ranging from roughly 1.1 to 6.0 years. TRB sequencing covered KLL-tetramer-sorted cells from blood or tumor-infiltrating lymphocytes in approximately 15 samples, plus 12 matched whole-tumor samples. Of all the tumor samples in the study, one was a frozen nodal tumor digest and another was a flash-frozen core biopsy of a metastasis. Most of the whole-tumor samples were approximately 25-micron curls sectioned from formalin-fixed, paraffin-embedded tissue blocks. Patient treatments varied, were not standardized, and included chemotherapy, radiation and immunotherapies.

The CDR3 holds 14 amino acids from the cysteine to the phenylalanine. Here the CDR3 DNA is all that survives: 42 bases in frame from base 1. CDR1 and CDR2, per the germline V gene, are SGHDT and YYEEEE. V ends up 2 bases short and J 4 bases short, with an unmatched junction base count of 6. What the research found in general, with its limitations: The study examined just one viral epitope, so T cells targeting other Merkel cell polyomavirus epitopes were not captured. KLL-specific TRB repertoires were diverse and largely private, with only one public clonotype among 380 or so unique sequences, shared by two patients. A significant MCC-specific survival advantage (P = 0.0051) was associated with a greater number of unique KLL-specific clonotypes in tumors (about 5-120 vs 0-3). A higher fraction of KLL-specific T cells within tumors (roughly 1.7-20% versus roughly 0-0.15%) was associated with significantly better MCC-specific survival. The small sample size of the study (n ≈ twelve patients) is a limitation.

The chain is encoded by TRBV5-6 joined to TRBJ2-7, with 7 bases matching TRBD1. The sequence came from a man aged 45-65 years with Merkel cell carcinoma. Sequencing was performed on lymph node tissue. Here is the DNA: TGTGCCAGCAGCTTCATAGGGGGCGTGTACGAGCAGTACTTC. The translation is CASSFIGGVYEQYF.